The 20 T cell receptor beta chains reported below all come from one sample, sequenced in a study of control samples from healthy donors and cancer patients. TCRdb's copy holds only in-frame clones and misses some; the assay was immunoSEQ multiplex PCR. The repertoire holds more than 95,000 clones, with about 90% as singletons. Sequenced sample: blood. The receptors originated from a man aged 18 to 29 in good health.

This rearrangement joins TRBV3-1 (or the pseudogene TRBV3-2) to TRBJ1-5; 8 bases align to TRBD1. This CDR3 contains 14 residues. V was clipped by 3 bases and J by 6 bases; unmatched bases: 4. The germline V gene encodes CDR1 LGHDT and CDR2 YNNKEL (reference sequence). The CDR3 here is CASSQGRGRQPQHF. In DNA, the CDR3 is TGTGCCAGCAGCCAGGGCAGGGGGCGTCAGCCCCAGCATTTT.

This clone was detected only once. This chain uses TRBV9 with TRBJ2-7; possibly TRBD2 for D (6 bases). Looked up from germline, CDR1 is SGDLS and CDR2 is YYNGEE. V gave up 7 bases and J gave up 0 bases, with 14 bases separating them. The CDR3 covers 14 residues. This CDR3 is CASASGDSSYEQYF. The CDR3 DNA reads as TGTGCCAGCGCATCGGGGGATTCCTCCTACGAGCAGTACTTC.

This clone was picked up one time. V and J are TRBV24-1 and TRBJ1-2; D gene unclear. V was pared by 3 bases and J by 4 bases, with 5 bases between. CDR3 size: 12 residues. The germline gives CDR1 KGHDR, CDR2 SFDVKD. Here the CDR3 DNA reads TGTGCCACCAGTGATGTTGGCTATGGCTACACCTTC. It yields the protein CATSDVGYGYTF.

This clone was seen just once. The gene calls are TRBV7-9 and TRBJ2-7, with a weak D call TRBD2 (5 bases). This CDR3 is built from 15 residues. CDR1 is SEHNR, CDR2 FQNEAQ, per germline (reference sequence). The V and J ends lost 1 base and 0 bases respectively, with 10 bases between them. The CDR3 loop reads CASSLEVGSSYEQYF. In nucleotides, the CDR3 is TGTGCCAGCAGCTTAGAGGTGGGGAGCTCCTACGAGCAGTACTTC. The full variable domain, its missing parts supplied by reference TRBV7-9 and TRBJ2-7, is DTGVSQNPRHKITKRGQNVTFRCDPISEHNRLYWYRQTLGQGPEFLTYFQNEAQLEKSRLLSDRFSAERPKGSFSTLEIQRTEQGDSAMYLCASSLEVGSSYEQYFGPGTRLTVT.

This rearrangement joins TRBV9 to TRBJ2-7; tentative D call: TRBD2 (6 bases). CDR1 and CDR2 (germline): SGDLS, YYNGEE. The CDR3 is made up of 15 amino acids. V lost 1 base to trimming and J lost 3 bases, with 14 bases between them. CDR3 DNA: TGTGCCAGCAGCGTACGGGGACTCGGGGACTACGAGCAGTACTTC. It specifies CASSVRGLGDYEQYF.

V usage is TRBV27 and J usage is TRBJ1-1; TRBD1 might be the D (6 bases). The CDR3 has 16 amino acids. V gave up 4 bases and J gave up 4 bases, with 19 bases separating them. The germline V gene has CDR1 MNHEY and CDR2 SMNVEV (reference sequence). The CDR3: CASSSSRKGVATEAFF. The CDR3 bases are TGTGCCAGCAGTTCCTCGAGGAAGGGGGTGGCCACTGAAGCTTTCTTT.

The DNA of the CDR3 is TGTGCCAGCAGTTTATCGGGCAGGGCTAGGACCGGGGAGCTGTTTTTT. Protein sequence: CASSLSGRARTGELFF. The chain couples TRBV27 to TRBJ2-2; TRBD1 might be the D (5 bases). CDR3 length: 16 residues. Per the germline V gene, CDR1 is MNHEY and CDR2 is SMNVEV (reference sequence). Trimming took 0 bases from V and 5 from J, leaving 13 bases between them.

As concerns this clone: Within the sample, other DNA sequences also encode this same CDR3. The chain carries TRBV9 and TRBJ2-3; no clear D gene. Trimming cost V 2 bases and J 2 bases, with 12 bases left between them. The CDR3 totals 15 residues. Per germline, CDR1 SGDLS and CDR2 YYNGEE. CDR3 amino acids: CASSVEGTSTDTQYF. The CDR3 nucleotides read TGTGCCAGCAGCGTCGAAGGTACCTCCACAGATACGCAGTATTTT.

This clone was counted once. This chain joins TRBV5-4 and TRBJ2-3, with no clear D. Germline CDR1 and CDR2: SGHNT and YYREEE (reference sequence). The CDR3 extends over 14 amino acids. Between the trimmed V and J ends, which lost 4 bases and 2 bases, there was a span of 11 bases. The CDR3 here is CASSKSSATDTQYF. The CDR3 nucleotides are TGTGCCAGCAGCAAGTCATCCGCCACAGATACGCAGTATTTT.

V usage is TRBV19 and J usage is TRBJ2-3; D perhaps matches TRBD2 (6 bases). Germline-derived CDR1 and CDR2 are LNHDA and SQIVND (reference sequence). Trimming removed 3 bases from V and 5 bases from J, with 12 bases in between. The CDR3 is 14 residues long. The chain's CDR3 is CASSIAGRGDTQYF. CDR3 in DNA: TGTGCCAGTAGTATTGCGGGGAGAGGAGATACGCAGTATTTT. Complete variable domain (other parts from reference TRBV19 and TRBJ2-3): DGGITQSPKYLFRKEGQNVTLSCEQNLNHDAMYWYRQDPGQGLRLIYYSQIVNDFQKGDIAEGYSVSREKKESFPLTVTSAQKNPTAFYLCASSIAGRGDTQYFGPGTRLTVL.

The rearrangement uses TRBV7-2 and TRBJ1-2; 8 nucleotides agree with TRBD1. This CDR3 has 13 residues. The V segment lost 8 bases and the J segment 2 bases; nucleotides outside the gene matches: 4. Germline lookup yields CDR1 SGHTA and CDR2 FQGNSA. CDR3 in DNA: TGTGCCAGCTTGGACAGGGCCAACTATGGCTACACCTTC. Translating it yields CASLDRANYGYTF.

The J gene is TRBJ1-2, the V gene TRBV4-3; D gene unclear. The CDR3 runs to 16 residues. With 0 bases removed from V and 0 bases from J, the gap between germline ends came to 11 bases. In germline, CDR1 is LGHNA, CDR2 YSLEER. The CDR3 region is CASSQDSNLANYGYTF. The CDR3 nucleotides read TGCGCCAGCAGCCAAGATTCGAACTTAGCTAACTATGGCTACACCTTC.

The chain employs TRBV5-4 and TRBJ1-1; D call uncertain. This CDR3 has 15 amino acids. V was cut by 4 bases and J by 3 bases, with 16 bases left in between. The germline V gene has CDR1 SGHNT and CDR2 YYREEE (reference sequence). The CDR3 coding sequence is TGTGCCAGCAGCCTCGGACCCACGGGGTACACTGAAGCTTTCTTT. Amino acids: CASSLGPTGYTEAFF.

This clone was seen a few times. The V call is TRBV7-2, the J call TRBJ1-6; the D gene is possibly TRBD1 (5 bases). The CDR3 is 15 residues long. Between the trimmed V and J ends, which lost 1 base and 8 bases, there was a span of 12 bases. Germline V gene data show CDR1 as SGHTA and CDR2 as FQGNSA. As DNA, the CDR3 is TGTGCCAGCAGCTTAGTCGGGCAGGGCTATTCACCCCTCCACTTT. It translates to CASSLVGQGYSPLHF.

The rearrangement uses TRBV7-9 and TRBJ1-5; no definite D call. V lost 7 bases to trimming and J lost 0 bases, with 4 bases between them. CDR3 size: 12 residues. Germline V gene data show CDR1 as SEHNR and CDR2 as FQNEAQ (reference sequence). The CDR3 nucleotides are TGTGCCAGCACCAGTAGCAATCAGCCCCAGCATTTT. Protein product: CASTSSNQPQHF.

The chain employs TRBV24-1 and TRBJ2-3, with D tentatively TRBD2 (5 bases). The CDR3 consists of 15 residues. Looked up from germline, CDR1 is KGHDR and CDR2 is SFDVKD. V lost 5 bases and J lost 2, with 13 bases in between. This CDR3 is CATSASDSITDTQYF. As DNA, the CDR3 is TGTGCCACCAGTGCCTCGGACTCAATCACAGATACGCAGTATTTT.

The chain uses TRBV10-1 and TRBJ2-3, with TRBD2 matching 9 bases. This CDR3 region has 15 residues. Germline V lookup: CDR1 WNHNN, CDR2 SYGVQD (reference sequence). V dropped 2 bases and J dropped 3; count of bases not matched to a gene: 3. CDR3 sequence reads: CASSEGGRATDTQYF. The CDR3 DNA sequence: TGCGCCAGCAGTGAGGGCGGGAGGGCGACAGATACGCAGTATTTT.

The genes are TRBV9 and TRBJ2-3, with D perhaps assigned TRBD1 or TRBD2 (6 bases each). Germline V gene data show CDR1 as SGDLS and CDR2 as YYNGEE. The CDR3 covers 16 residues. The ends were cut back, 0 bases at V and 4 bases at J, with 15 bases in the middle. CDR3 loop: CASSVAGAMGADTQYF. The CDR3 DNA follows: TGTGCCAGCAGCGTAGCGGGGGCCATGGGGGCAGATACGCAGTATTTT. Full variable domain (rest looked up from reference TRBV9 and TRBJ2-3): DSGVTQTPKHLITATGQRVTLRCSPRSGDLSVYWYQQSLDQGLQFLIQYYNGEERAKGNILERFSAQQFPDLHSELNLSSLELGDSALYFCASSVAGAMGADTQYFGPGTRLTVL.

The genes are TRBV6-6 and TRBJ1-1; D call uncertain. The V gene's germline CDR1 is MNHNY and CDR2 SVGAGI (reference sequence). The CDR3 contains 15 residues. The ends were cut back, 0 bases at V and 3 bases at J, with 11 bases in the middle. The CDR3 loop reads CASSYSAGQDTEAFF. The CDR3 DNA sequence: TGTGCCAGCAGTTACTCGGCAGGTCAGGACACTGAAGCTTTCTTT.

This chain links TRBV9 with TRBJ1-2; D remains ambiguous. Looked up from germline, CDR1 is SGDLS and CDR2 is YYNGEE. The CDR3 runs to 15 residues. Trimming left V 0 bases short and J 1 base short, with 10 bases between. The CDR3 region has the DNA TGTGCCAGCAGCGTAGTAGGCCAGAATAACTATGGCTACACCTTC. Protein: CASSVVGQNNYGYTF.